The clone carrying this T cell receptor (beta chain) was counted at least ten times. The antigen is unknown. With 6 bases removed from V and 4 bases from J, the gap between germline ends came to 15 bases. Germline lookup yields CDR1 SQVTM and CDR2 ANQGSEA. This CDR3 has 13 residues. Sample time point: healthy volunteer bleed at 6 weeks. Total RNA was isolated from whole blood that had not been fractionated. One entry per CDR3 protein, called by TCRdb with MiXCR from the RACE reads. The table has about 77,000 distinct CDR3 sequences, about 8.6% seen once. The sample originates from a study of human T cells and chemical hapten exposure. Looking at the study overall: Per-sample TCR yields varied mainly from small pooled library volume differences.

Study observations and caveats: The number of TCRs above 1 in 1000 frequency did not change after DPC sensitization.

The receptor comes from a female donor in good health. Some clones in this sample may be carry-over from other donors' samples. Sequences were obtained from whole blood. The chain employs TRBV29-1 and TRBJ1-1; no firm D call. This CDR3 reads CSVSYPEGTEAFF. Here the CDR3 DNA reads TGCAGCGTATCCTATCCAGAAGGCACTGAAGCTTTCTTT.